One and the same sample provided the 31 T cell receptor beta chains below, sequenced in a study of shared clonotypes between healthy human individuals. Assay: immunoSEQ multiplex PCR; the TCRdb copy retains only in-frame clones and omits some. The sample includes 2.3 million or so clones, about 92% of them seen just once. Sample: naive CD4+ T cells from PBMCs. Subset: CD45RA+ positively selected. The receptors shown here come from a young man in good health. Some clones in this sample may be carry-over from other donors' samples.

A few counts support this clone. V usage is TRBV7-2 and J usage is TRBJ1-1; D is possibly TRBD1 (5 bases). CDR1 is SGHTA and CDR2 is FQGNSA in the germline V gene. V was trimmed by 1 base and J by 2 bases, leaving 8 bases between them. The CDR3 extends over 14 amino acids. In nucleotides, the CDR3 is TGTGCCAGCAGCTTAGGACAGCAAAACACTGAAGCTTTCTTT. It encodes CASSLGQQNTEAFF.

The rearrangement uses TRBV28 and TRBJ1-4, with D possibly matching TRBD1 (5 bases). Germline V lookup: CDR1 MDHEN, CDR2 SYDVKM. Trimming removed 5 bases at V and 4 bases at J, with 11 bases between. The length of the CDR3 is 14 residues. CDR3 sequence reads: CASSGGTGNEKLFF. CDR3 bases: TGTGCCAGCAGTGGGGGTACAGGTAATGAAAAACTGTTTTTT.

This chain uses TRBV29-1 with TRBJ1-2; D unclear. The CDR3 extends over 13 amino acids. Trimming pared 7 bases from V and 5 bases from J, leaving 17 bases between. Per germline, CDR1 SQVTM and CDR2 ANQGSEA. The DNA for the CDR3 is TGCAGCGCGGCTCCACTCCTGAGATATGGCTACACCTTC. Residues: CSAAPLLRYGYTF.

V usage is TRBV5-1 and J usage is TRBJ1-2; 7 bases are shared with TRBD1. The germline gives CDR1 SGHRS, CDR2 YFSETQ. J lost 5 bases, V lost 0 bases, and 7 bases had no gene match. The CDR3 length is 15 residues. This CDR3 reads CASSLEGTDTYGYTF. The CDR3 DNA reads as TGCGCCAGCAGCTTGGAAGGGACAGACACTTATGGCTACACCTTC.

The rearrangement uses TRBV29-1 and TRBJ1-5, with 10 nucleotides matching TRBD1. V shed 8 bases and J 7 bases; nucleotides not matched to a gene: 8. CDR1 is SQVTM and CDR2 is ANQGSEA in the germline V gene. The length of the CDR3 is 13 residues. The CDR3 loop reads CSFTRDRGQPQHF. In DNA form, the CDR3 reads TGCAGCTTTACCCGGGACAGGGGACAGCCCCAGCATTTT.

The chain is built from TRBV7-9 and TRBJ1-5; possible D gene TRBD1, 6 bases. Germline loops: CDR1 SEHNR, CDR2 FQNEAQ (reference sequence). The CDR3 spans 18 residues. Trimming shortened V by 1 base and J by 2 bases, and 18 bases separated the two germline ends. The CDR3 spells CASSLVTGWLEGNQPQHF. CDR3 DNA: TGTGCCAGCAGCTTAGTTACAGGGTGGCTAGAAGGCAATCAGCCCCAGCATTTT. The variable domain in full, with the rest retrieved from reference TRBV7-9 and TRBJ1-5, is DTGVSQNPRHKITKRGQNVTFRCDPISEHNRLYWYRQTLGQGPEFLTYFQNEAQLEKSRLLSDRFSAERPKGSFSTLEIQRTEQGDSAMYLCASSLVTGWLEGNQPQHFGDGTRLSIL.

This clone has only a few counts. The chain links TRBV29-1 to TRBJ1-4; no firm D call. CDR3 length: 13 amino acids. The germline V gene encodes CDR1 SQVTM and CDR2 ANQGSEA. Deletions cut 4 bases from V and 2 bases from J, with 8 bases between. CDR3: CSVVPGTNEKLFF. The CDR3, as DNA: TGCAGCGTTGTACCGGGGACTAATGAAAAACTGTTTTTT. The whole variable domain, filled in from reference TRBV29-1 and TRBJ1-4, reads SAVISQKPSRDICQRGTSLTIQCQVDSQVTMMFWYRQQPGQSLTLIATANQGSEATYESGFVIDKFPISRPNLTFSTLTVSNMSPEDSSIYLCSVVPGTNEKLFFGSGTQLSVL.

The V gene is TRBV7-2, the J gene TRBJ2-2; 10 nucleotides align to TRBD2. Germline values: CDR1 SGHTA, CDR2 FQGNSA. The CDR3 sequence is 17 residues long. Trimming removed 1 base from V and 4 bases from J; junction bases left unmatched: 6. CDR3: CASSLGAGGPSTGELFF. Here the CDR3 DNA reads TGTGCCAGCAGCTTAGGAGCGGGAGGGCCAAGCACCGGGGAGCTGTTTTTT. Variable domain in full (rest from reference TRBV7-2 and TRBJ2-2): GAGVSQSPSNKVTEKGKDVELRCDPISGHTALYWYRQSLGQGLEFLIYFQGNSAPDKSGLPSDRFSAERTGGSVSTLTIQRTQQEDSAVYLCASSLGAGGPSTGELFFGEGSRLTVL.

The chain joins TRBV7-3 to TRBJ2-1, with 11 bases aligning to TRBD2. The CDR3 extends over 15 amino acids. Germline V gene data show CDR1 as SGHTA and CDR2 as FQGTGA. J was trimmed by 6 bases and V by 5 bases; bases with no gene match: 6. The CDR3 spells CASSPGLAATNEQFF. For the CDR3, the DNA is TGTGCCAGCAGCCCGGGACTAGCGGCAACCAATGAGCAGTTCTTC.

This clone was counted once. The chain carries TRBV18 and TRBJ1-1; 7 bases align to TRBD1. With V trimmed by 3 bases and J by 3 bases, 7 bases remained unmatched. The CDR3 consists of 15 residues. From germline, CDR1 is KGHSH and CDR2 LQKENI. The CDR3 sequence: CASSPFQGEDTEAFF. The CDR3 nucleotides read TGTGCCAGCTCACCCTTCCAGGGGGAAGACACTGAAGCTTTCTTT.

The chain couples TRBV2 to TRBJ2-1; no reliable D call. The CDR3 runs to 14 residues. Looked up from germline, CDR1 is SNHLY and CDR2 is FYNNEI. V was clipped by 4 bases and J by 7 bases, with 14 bases between them. Here the CDR3 DNA reads TGTGCCAGCAGTGTAGACACTGGTGGGAATGAGCAGTTCTTC. Its protein is CASSVDTGGNEQFF. Using reference TRBV2 and TRBJ2-1 for the parts outside the CDR3, the full variable domain is EPEVTQTPSHQVTQMGQEVILRCVPISNHLYFYWYRQILGQKVEFLVSFYNNEISEKSEIFDDQFSVERPDGSNFTLKIRSTKLEDSAMYFCASSVDTGGNEQFFGPGTRLTVL.

The chain joins TRBV2 to TRBJ2-7, with a possible D match to TRBD1 (5 bases). Trimming removed 7 bases at V and 3 bases at J, with 10 bases between. CDR3 size: 12 residues. The germline gives CDR1 SNHLY, CDR2 FYNNEI. The CDR3 protein is CASTARVYEQYF. The CDR3 coding sequence is TGTGCCAGCACCGCCAGGGTCTACGAGCAGTACTTC.

The chain recombines TRBV11-2 with TRBJ2-7, with D perhaps TRBD1 (6 bases). Germline CDR1 SGHAT, CDR2 FQNNGV. Deletions cut 7 bases from V and 5 bases from J, with 18 bases between. The CDR3 sequence is 14 residues long. The CDR3 DNA sequence: TGTGCCAGCACCGACAGCAGGGGCCATAACGAGCAGTACTTC. Its translation: CASTDSRGHNEQYF. Variable domain in full (rest from reference TRBV11-2 and TRBJ2-7): EAGVAQSPRYKIIEKRQSVAFWCNPISGHATLYWYQQILGQGPKLLIQFQNNGVVDDSQLPKDRFSAERLKGVDSTLKIQPAKLEDSAVYLCASTDSRGHNEQYFGPGTRLTVT.

Concerning this clone: The germline gene is not matched at one end of the junction; a read error may be the cause. The chain links TRBV11-2 to TRBJ2-7, with D possibly being TRBD2 (6 bases). The CDR3 has 13 residues. CDR1 is SGHAT and CDR2 is FQNNGV in the germline V gene. This chain's CDR3 is CASSLGGEAGRDF. The CDR3 coding sequence is TGTGCCAGCAGCTTAGGGGGGGAAGCGGGTAGGGACTTC.

The chain has TRBV5-1 and TRBJ2-6, with D perhaps TRBD2 (5 bases). Germline assignment: CDR1 SGHRS and CDR2 YFSETQ. Trimming cost V 1 base and J 4 bases, with 9 bases left between them. There are 15 residues in the CDR3. The CDR3 loop reads CASSLMGSGANVLTF. The CDR3 DNA is TGCGCCAGCAGCTTGATGGGGAGCGGGGCCAACGTCCTGACTTTC. Filled out from reference TRBV5-1 and TRBJ2-6, the complete variable domain reads KAGVTQTPRYLIKTRGQQVTLSCSPISGHRSVSWYQQTPGQGLQFLFEYFSETQRNKGNFPGRFSGRQFSNSRSEMNVSTLELGDSALYLCASSLMGSGANVLTFGAGSRLTVL.

V and J are TRBV28 and TRBJ2-1; 7 nucleotides line up with TRBD2. The V gene's germline CDR1 is MDHEN and CDR2 SYDVKM. V shed 5 bases, J shed 0 bases, and the junction held 7 bases outside the gene matches. The CDR3 has 16 amino acids. The CDR3 coding sequence is TGTGCCAGCAGTCCCCCAGGACTAGGCTCCTACAATGAGCAGTTCTTC. Protein: CASSPPGLGSYNEQFF.

The chain combines TRBV6-1 with TRBJ1-4, with D tentatively TRBD1 (5 bases). CDR1 and CDR2 from the germline V gene are MNHNS and SASEGT. Deletions cut 7 bases from V and 5 bases from J, with 14 bases between. This CDR3 has 14 residues. In DNA, the CDR3 is TGTGCCAGCAAAACCGGGACGGACAATGAAAAACTGTTTTTT. Translating gives CASKTGTDNEKLFF.

The chain has TRBV11-1 and TRBJ2-3, with TRBD1 matching 8 bases. The germline gives CDR1 SGHAT, CDR2 FQDESV (reference sequence). Trimming at V came to 4 bases and at J to 5 bases, leaving 5 bases not matched to a gene. This CDR3 is built from 14 residues. CDR3 bases: TGTGCCAGCAGCTCTGACAGGGGAAAAGATACGCAGTATTTT. It yields the protein CASSSDRGKDTQYF.

The gene calls are TRBV18 and TRBJ2-3, with 8 bases identical to TRBD1. The CDR3 is made up of 16 amino acids. The germline CDR1 and CDR2 sequences are KGHSH and LQKENI. Trimming removed 4 bases from V and 2 bases from J; junction bases left unmatched: 8. CDR3 sequence: CASSQQTGAITDTQYF. CDR3 DNA: TGTGCCAGCTCACAGCAGACAGGGGCCATCACAGATACGCAGTATTTT.

This clone was observed a single time. It is unclear where the CDR3 begins or ends on the DNA, so no DNA is shown, and the CDR3 is as TCRdb lists it. This chain uses TRBV4-3 with TRBJ2-3. Counting both end residues, the CDR3 totals 15 amino acids. Germline lookup yields CDR1 LGHNA and CDR2 YSLEER. The CDR3 loop is CASSSTLGTGDTQYF.

A remark on this clone: The same CDR3 is also encoded by other DNA sequences in this sample. V gene TRBV27 combines with J gene TRBJ1-1, with 8 nucleotides matching TRBD1. CDR3 length: 13 residues. The trim removed 6 bases at V and 1 base at J, leaving 1 base unmatched. Germline values: CDR1 MNHEY, CDR2 SMNVEV (reference sequence). This CDR3 reads CASRGTGNTEAFF. The CDR3 coding sequence is TGTGCCAGCAGGGGGACAGGGAACACTGAAGCTTTCTTT.

The chain carries TRBV9 and TRBJ2-1, with D unclear. The V gene's germline CDR1 is SGDLS and CDR2 YYNGEE. The germline V and J ends were trimmed by 4 bases and 3 bases, with 5 bases remaining between them. This CDR3 is 12 amino acids long. CDR3 coding DNA: TGTGCCAGCAGCAGATTCTACAATGAGCAGTTCTTC. The encoded protein is CASSRFYNEQFF.

CDR3 protein: CASSYKYSGANVLTF. The CDR3 nucleotides are TGTGCCAGCAGTTACAAGTACTCTGGGGCCAACGTCCTGACTTTC. The V and J genes are TRBV6-5 and TRBJ2-6; no firm D call. The germline V gene encodes CDR1 MNHEY and CDR2 SVGAGI. Trimming stripped 2 bases from V and 0 bases from J, with 5 bases between. The CDR3 is made up of 15 amino acids.

V gene TRBV29-1 combines with J gene TRBJ1-3; D unresolved. CDR3 length: 14 residues. The germline V and J ends were trimmed by 4 bases and 4 bases, with 14 bases remaining between them. From germline, CDR1 is SQVTM and CDR2 ANQGSEA. The CDR3 DNA is TGCAGCGTTGTACTTCGGGTGGCGGGAAACACCATATATTTT. Translation: CSVVLRVAGNTIYF.

This chain links TRBV11-2 with TRBJ2-3, with 11 bases matching TRBD1. The CDR3 sequence is 17 residues long. The V and J ends lost 5 bases and 5 bases, in that order; junction bases with no gene match: 12. Germline CDR1 SGHAT, CDR2 FQNNGV. CDR3 DNA sequence: TGTGCCAGCAGCAAACTCCGGGACAGGGGGAGAGGAGATACGCAGTATTTT. Translating gives CASSKLRDRGRGDTQYF.

This chain joins TRBV19 and TRBJ1-4, with D possibly TRBD1 on 5 matching bases. The length of the CDR3 is 14 residues. Trimming took off 10 bases at V and 2 bases at J, with 14 bases between the two ends. Germline V gives CDR1 LNHDA, CDR2 SQIVND (reference sequence). In DNA form, the CDR3 reads TGTGCCACCCGTCGGGCAGGGACTAATGAAAAACTGTTTTTT. This codes for CATRRAGTNEKLFF.

The chain recombines TRBV4-2 with TRBJ2-7, with 7 bases aligning to TRBD2. V lost 4 bases to trimming and J lost 3 bases; unmatched junction nucleotides: 15. In germline, CDR1 is LGHNA, CDR2 YNFKEQ. This CDR3 is 17 amino acids long. CDR3 sequence: CASSPPPPGREFYEQYF. In DNA form, the CDR3 reads TGTGCCAGCAGCCCTCCCCCCCCCGGGCGGGAGTTCTACGAGCAGTACTTC.

The table lists this clone with a count of one. This chain links TRBV7-8 with TRBJ2-7; TRBD1 aligns across 7 bases. This CDR3 spans 18 amino acids. CDR1 and CDR2 from the germline V gene are SGHVS and FQNEAQ. V dropped 1 base and J dropped 2; count of bases not matched to a gene: 14. The CDR3 protein is CASSLVVGRTGGAYEQYF. Here the CDR3 DNA reads TGTGCCAGCAGCTTAGTGGTTGGTAGGACAGGAGGTGCCTACGAGCAGTACTTC.

This chain joins TRBV6-5 and TRBJ1-1; D is ambiguous. CDR1 and CDR2 (germline): MNHEY, SVGAGI. The CDR3 loop spans 12 amino acids. Trimming shortened V by 5 bases and J by 7 bases, and 11 bases separated the two germline ends. The chain's CDR3 is CASSSAGIEAFF. DNA of the CDR3: TGTGCCAGCAGTAGCGCGGGGATTGAAGCTTTCTTT.

The chain joins TRBV4-2 to TRBJ2-1, with D perhaps matching TRBD1 or TRBD2 (5 bases each). Trimming stripped 3 bases from V and 7 bases from J, with 10 bases between. Per the germline V gene, CDR1 is LGHNA and CDR2 is YNFKEQ. The length of the CDR3 is 13 residues. DNA for the CDR3: TGTGCCAGCAGCCAGGGGACGGGAAATGAGCAGTTCTTC. Protein sequence: CASSQGTGNEQFF.

The chain joins TRBV28 to TRBJ1-5; weak D call: TRBD1 (6 bases). V dropped 2 bases and J dropped 9 bases, with 14 bases sitting between them. The CDR3 covers 14 residues. Germline loops: CDR1 MDHEN, CDR2 SYDVKM. The DNA for the CDR3 is TGTGCCAGCAGTTTAACAGGGCTCCAACGGCCCCAGCATTTT. Protein sequence: CASSLTGLQRPQHF.